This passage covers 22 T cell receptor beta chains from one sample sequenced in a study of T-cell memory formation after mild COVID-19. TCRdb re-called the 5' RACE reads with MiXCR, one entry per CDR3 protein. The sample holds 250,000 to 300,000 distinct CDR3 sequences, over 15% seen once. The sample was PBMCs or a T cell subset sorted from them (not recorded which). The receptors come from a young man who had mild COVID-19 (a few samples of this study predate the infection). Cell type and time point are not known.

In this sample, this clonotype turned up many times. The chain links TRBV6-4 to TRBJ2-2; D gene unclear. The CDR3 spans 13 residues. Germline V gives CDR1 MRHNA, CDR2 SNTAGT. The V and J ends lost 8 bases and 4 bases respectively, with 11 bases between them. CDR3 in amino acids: CASSFQSTGELFF. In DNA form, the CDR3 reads TGTGCCAGCTCATTTCAGAGCACCGGGGAGCTGTTTTTT.

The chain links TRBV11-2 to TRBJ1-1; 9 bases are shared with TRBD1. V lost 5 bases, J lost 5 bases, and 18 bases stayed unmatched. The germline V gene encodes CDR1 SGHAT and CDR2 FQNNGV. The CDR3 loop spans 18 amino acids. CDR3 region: CASSPLGGLTGGWTEAFF. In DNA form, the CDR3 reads TGTGCCAGCAGCCCACTAGGAGGTTTGACAGGGGGGTGGACTGAAGCTTTCTTT.

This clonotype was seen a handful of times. The CDR3 coding sequence is TGTGCCAGCAGCCAAGATTCATCTCGGAACACTGAAGCTTTCTTT. It specifies CASSQDSSRNTEAFF. The V call is TRBV3-1, the J call TRBJ1-1; no definite D call. V was clipped by 0 bases and J by 1 base, with 9 bases between them. The CDR3 loop spans 15 amino acids. CDR1 LGHDT and CDR2 YNNKEL come from the germline V gene (reference sequence).

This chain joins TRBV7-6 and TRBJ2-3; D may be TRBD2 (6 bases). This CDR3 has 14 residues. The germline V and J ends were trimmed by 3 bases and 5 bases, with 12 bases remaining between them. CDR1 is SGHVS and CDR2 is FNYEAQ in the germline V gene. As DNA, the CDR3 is TGTGCCAGCAGCTTTATGGGGGGACGAGATACGCAGTATTTT. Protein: CASSFMGGRDTQYF.

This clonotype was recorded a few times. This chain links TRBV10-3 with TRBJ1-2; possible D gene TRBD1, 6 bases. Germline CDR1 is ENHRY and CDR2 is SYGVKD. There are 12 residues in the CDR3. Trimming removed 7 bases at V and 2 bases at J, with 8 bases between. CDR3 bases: TGTGCCATCAACCAGGGGAACTATGGCTACACCTTC. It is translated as CAINQGNYGYTF.

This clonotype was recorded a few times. CDR3 loop: CASSLFGDRVGTDTQYF. CDR3 nucleotide sequence: TGTGCCAGCAGTTTATTTGGGGACAGGGTGGGCACAGATACGCAGTATTTT. The chain has TRBV28 and TRBJ2-3, with 9 positions matching TRBD1. This CDR3 has 17 residues. Unmatched junction bases numbered 6, after V lost 1 base and J lost 1 base. CDR1 and CDR2 from the germline V gene are MDHEN and SYDVKM. Full variable domain (rest looked up from reference TRBV28 and TRBJ2-3): DVKVTQSSRYLVKRTGEKVFLECVQDMDHENMFWYRQDPGLGLRLIYFSYDVKMKEKGDIPEGYSVSREKKERFSLILESASTNQTSMYLCASSLFGDRVGTDTQYFGPGTRLTVL.

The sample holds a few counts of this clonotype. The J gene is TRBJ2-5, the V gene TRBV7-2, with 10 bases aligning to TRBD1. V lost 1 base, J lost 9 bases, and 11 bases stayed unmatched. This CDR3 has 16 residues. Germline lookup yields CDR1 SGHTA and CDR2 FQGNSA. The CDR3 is CASSLVPGQGNLPQYF. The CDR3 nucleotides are TGTGCCAGCAGCTTAGTGCCGGGACAGGGGAACTTGCCCCAGTACTTC.

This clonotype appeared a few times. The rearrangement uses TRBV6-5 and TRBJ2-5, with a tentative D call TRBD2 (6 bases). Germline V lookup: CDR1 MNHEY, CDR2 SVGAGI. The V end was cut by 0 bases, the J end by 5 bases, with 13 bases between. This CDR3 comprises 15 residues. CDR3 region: CASSYSTRSGETQYF. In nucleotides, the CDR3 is TGTGCCAGCAGTTACTCGACTAGGTCGGGCGAGACCCAGTACTTC.

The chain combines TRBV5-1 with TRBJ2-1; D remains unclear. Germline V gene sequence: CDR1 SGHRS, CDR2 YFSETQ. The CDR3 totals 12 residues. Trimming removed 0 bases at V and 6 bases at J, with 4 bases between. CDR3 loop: CASSLAANEQFF. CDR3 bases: TGCGCCAGCAGCTTGGCGGCCAATGAGCAGTTCTTC.

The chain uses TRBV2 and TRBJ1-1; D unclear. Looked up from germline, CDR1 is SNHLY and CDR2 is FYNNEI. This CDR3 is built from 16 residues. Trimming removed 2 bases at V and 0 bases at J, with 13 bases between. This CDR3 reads CASSETNGRMNTEAFF. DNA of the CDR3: TGTGCCAGCAGTGAAACGAACGGACGGATGAACACTGAAGCTTTCTTT.

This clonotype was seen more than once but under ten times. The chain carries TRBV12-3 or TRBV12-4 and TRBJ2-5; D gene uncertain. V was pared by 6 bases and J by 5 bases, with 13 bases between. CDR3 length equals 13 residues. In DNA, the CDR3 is TGTGCCAGCAGAAACCCAAAGTGGGAGACCCAGTACTTC. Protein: CASRNPKWETQYF.

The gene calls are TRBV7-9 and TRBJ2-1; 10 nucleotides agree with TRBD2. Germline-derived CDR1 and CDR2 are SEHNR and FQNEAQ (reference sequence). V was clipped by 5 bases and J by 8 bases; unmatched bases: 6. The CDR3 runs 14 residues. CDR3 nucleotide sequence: TGTGCCAGCAGCCTGAGCGGGGGGGCCCATGAGCAGTTCTTC. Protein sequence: CASSLSGGAHEQFF.

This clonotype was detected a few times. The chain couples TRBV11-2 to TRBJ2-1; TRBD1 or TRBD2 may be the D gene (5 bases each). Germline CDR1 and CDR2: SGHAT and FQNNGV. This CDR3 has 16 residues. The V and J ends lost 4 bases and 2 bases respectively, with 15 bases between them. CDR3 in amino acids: CASSSLSGTPYNEQFF. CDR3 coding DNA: TGTGCCAGCAGCTCTCTTTCGGGGACCCCCTACAATGAGCAGTTCTTC.

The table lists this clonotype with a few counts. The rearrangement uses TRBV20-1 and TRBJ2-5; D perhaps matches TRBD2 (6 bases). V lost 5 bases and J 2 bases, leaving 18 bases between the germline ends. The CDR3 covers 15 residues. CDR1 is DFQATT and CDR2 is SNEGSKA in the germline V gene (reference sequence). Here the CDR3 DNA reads TGCAGTGCTTCTCTCCGGGGGACTCTTCAAGAGACCCAGTACTTC. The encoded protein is CSASLRGTLQETQYF.

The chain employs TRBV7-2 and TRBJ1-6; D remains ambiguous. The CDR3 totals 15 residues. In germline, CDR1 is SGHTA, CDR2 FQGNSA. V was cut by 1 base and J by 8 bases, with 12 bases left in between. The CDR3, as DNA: TGTGCCAGCAGCTTAGTAGGCAAATCGGATTCACCCCTCCACTTT. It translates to CASSLVGKSDSPLHF.

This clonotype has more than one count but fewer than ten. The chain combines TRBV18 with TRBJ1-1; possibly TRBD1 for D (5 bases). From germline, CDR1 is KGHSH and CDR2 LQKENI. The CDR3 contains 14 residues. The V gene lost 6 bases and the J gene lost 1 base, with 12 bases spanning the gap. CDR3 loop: CASSPAQGNTEAFF. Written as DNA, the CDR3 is TGTGCCAGCTCCCCGGCCCAGGGGAACACTGAAGCTTTCTTT.

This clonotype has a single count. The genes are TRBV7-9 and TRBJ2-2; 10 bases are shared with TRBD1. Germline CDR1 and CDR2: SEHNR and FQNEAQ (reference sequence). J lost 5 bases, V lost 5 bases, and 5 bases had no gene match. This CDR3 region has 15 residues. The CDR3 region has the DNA TGTGCCAGCAGCACGGAGGGACAGGGGACCGGGGAGCTGTTTTTT. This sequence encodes CASSTEGQGTGELFF.

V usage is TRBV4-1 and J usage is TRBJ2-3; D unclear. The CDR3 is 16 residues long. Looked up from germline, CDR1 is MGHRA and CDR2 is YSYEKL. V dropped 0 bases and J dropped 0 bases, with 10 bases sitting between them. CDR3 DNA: TGCGCCAGCAGCCAAGAGACCTTCCCTAGCACAGATACGCAGTATTTT. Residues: CASSQETFPSTDTQYF.

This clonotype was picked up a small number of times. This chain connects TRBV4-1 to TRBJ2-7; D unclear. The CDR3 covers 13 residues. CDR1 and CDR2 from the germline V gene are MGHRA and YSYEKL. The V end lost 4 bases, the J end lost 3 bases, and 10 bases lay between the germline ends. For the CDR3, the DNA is TGCGCCAGCAGCCCCCGACTCAGCTACGAGCAGTACTTC. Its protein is CASSPRLSYEQYF.

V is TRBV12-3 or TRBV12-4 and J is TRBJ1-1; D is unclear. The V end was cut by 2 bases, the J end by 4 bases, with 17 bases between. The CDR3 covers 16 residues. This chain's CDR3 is CASSLLGGVGGTEAFF. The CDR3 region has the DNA TGTGCCAGCAGTTTACTTGGCGGAGTAGGTGGCACTGAAGCTTTCTTT.

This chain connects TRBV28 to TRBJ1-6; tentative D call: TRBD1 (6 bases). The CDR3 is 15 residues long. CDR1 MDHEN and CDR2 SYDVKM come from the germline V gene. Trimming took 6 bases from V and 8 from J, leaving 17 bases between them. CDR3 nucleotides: TGTGCCAGCAGCATAACAGGGTTGGGTGATTCACCCCTCCACTTT. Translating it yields CASSITGLGDSPLHF.

CDR3 residues: CASSLAGQGASFGGELFF. The CDR3 region has the DNA TGTGCCAGCAGCTTAGCTGGACAGGGGGCGTCTTTCGGCGGGGAGCTGTTTTTT. V usage is TRBV7-2 and J usage is TRBJ2-2; TRBD1 matches 11 bases. Trimming removed 0 bases from V and 7 bases from J; junction bases left unmatched: 10. The germline gives CDR1 SGHTA, CDR2 FQGNSA. The CDR3 length is 18 residues.